This T cell receptor beta chain was identified during a study of beta chain features in type 1 diabetes. Findings and limits, study-wide: Researchers report that Type 1 diabetes patients had moderately but significantly shorter TCRB CDR3s across all four CD4+ subsets.

The germline V gene encodes CDR1 SGHTA and CDR2 FQGTGA. The CDR3 has 14 residues. V lost 7 bases and J 3 bases, leaving 14 bases between the germline ends. Expressed TCRB transcripts got sequenced, as all isolated RNA was reverse transcribed. Sequencing was performed with immunoSEQ multiplex PCR; in TCRdb, only in-frame clones are kept and a portion is missing. The sample holds 130,000 or so clones; roughly 10% are singletons and the top ten take 0.65% to 0.75%. On this clone: Antigen unknown.

The origin of this receptor is a man aged 30 to 39 with type 1 diabetes. Sequences were obtained from central memory CD4+ T cells from blood. The rearrangement links TRBV7-3 to TRBJ2-3; TRBD2 might be the D (7 bases). As DNA, the CDR3 is TGTGCCAGCAAGGGGGGGCCATCTACAGATACGCAGTATTTT. Translated, it gives CASKGGPSTDTQYF.